These 5 T cell receptor beta chains were all obtained from the same sample, sequenced in a study of spatial heterogeneity in lung cancer (dated by TCRdb to between 2019 and 2020). Overall results and qualifications from the work: The tumor nonsynonymous mutation count correlated with the number of expanded intratumoral alpha and beta TCRs.

Library construction relied on 5' RACE. Sequenced using a NextSeq 500. TCRdb itself trimmed the public reads at Q25 with fastp, ran MiXCR and retained productive beta chains. For every CDR3 protein sequence, its rows merge into one entry that carries the most common genes and DNA. For this sample the table gives around 13,000 distinct CDR3 sequences, of which 6% to 7% were detected only once. Jointly, the top ten make up about 3.3% of the sample. Their recognized antigens are unknown. The time point label here, explained by the study, means: sample taken at primary tumor resection. Sequences were derived from lung tumor tissue, sampled at surgery. These receptors were taken from a female donor with early-stage non-small cell lung cancer.

This clonotype is judged medium-sized. The chain uses TRBV7-2 and TRBJ1-5; 9 positions agree with TRBD1. The CDR3 is 16 residues long. V was pared by 5 bases and J by 7 bases, with 12 bases of the junction left unmatched. Germline V CDR1 and CDR2: SGHTA, FQGNSA. CDR3 region: CASSSRDRVRGQPQHF. The DNA of the CDR3 is TGTGCCAGCAGCAGCCGGGACAGGGTGCGCGGGCAGCCCCAGCATTTT.

The chain recombines TRBV28 with TRBJ1-1; D is unclear. V was trimmed by 2 bases and J by 8 bases, leaving 12 bases between them. Germline CDR1 reads MDHEN; CDR2 reads SYDVKM. The CDR3 is 13 residues long. CDR3 amino acids: CASSLPKLGEAFF. The CDR3 bases are TGTGCCAGCAGTTTACCGAAACTCGGGGAAGCTTTCTTT.

This clonotype came up many times. The J gene is TRBJ2-3, the V gene TRBV5-1, with 8 bases lining up with TRBD2. The germline V gene has CDR1 SGHRS and CDR2 YFSETQ. V lost 4 bases, J lost 4 bases, and 5 bases stayed unmatched. The CDR3 contains 14 residues. The CDR3: CASSHPSGPDTQYF. The CDR3, as DNA: TGCGCCAGCAGCCATCCTAGCGGGCCAGATACGCAGTATTTT.

This clonotype occurred many times. The V gene is TRBV13, the J gene TRBJ1-2, with D maybe TRBD1 (5 bases). The CDR3 loop spans 14 amino acids. Germline-derived CDR1 and CDR2 are PRHDT and FYEKMQ (reference sequence). V dropped 8 bases and J dropped 0 bases, with 13 bases sitting between them. Here the CDR3 DNA reads TGTGCCAGCGCTAGGGGTGAAGCTAACTATGGCTACACCTTC. As protein: CASARGEANYGYTF.

This clonotype is judged medium-sized. The V call is TRBV4-3, the J call TRBJ2-2; 8 nucleotides align to TRBD1. The CDR3 spans 16 residues. Germline-derived CDR1 and CDR2 are LGHNA and YSLEER. The ends lost 4 bases at V and 6 bases at J; junction bases unmatched: 10. The CDR3, as DNA: TGCGCCAGCAGCCCCGGGACAGGTCGGAGCTCCGGGGAGCTGTTTTTT. Translation: CASSPGTGRSSGELFF.